The T cell receptor (beta chain) under discussion was sequenced for a study of blood T cell repertoires in COVID-19. Study in general: The United States, Italy and Spain provided the acute and convalescent COVID-19 samples. In each case, the material was cDNA or gDNA derived from T cells, B-cell-depleted T cells, or PBMCs.

CDR3 length: 11 amino acids. Germline V gives CDR1 LGHDT, CDR2 YNNKEL (reference sequence). V lost 3 bases and J 6 bases, leaving 3 bases between the germline ends. As handled by the study authors: Amplification of reference gene primers provided the estimated nucleated cell counts. Clones were read by immunoSEQ multiplex PCR, and TCRdb kept only the in-frame ones, dropping some. D and trimming come from the DNA, and the V and J calls and clone size come from that table. The sample yields approximately 88,000 clones, roughly 80% seen once. The chain couples TRBV3-1 (or the pseudogene TRBV3-2) to TRBJ1-3; D is unresolved. This TCR was sampled from a woman older than 75 with acute or convalescent COVID-19. The sample taken for sequencing was peripheral blood. The DNA of the CDR3 is TGTGCCAGCAGCCACGTAAACACCATATATTTT. Residues: CASSHVNTIYF.